These 11 T cell receptor beta chains share one sample of origin, sequenced in a study of response to subunit inactivated influenza vaccine. TCRdb reprocessed the RT-PCR reads via MiXCR and lists one record per CDR3 protein. The sample includes about 620,000 distinct CDR3 sequences, 11% seen only once; the top ten take about 11%. This sample was also put to use in a study of T cells expressing NK-cell markers. That report notes: Scientists made TCR beta cDNA using 5'RACE template switching with UMIs.

Sequences were derived from PBMCs from blood, sampled on the day of vaccination. These receptors were taken from a man between 50 and 59 years old who received an inactivated influenza vaccine.

This clonotype was counted only a few times. The chain employs TRBV20-1 and TRBJ2-7; 10 positions match TRBD1. Per germline, CDR1 DFQATT and CDR2 SNEGSKA (reference sequence). This CDR3 has 14 amino acids. Unmatched junction bases numbered 10, after V lost 5 bases and J lost 6 bases. The DNA of the CDR3 is TGCAGTGCTTTACTGGGACAGGGGCGGTCCGAGCAGTACTTC. This sequence encodes CSALLGQGRSEQYF.

The sample holds many counts of this clonotype. This chain uses TRBV29-1 with TRBJ2-7; 7 nucleotides align to TRBD1. V trimming: 4 bases; J trimming: 3 bases; junction bases outside the gene matches: 3. The germline CDR1 and CDR2 sequences are SQVTM and ANQGSEA. The CDR3 sequence is 12 residues long. CDR3 amino acids: CSVARDSYEQYF. The CDR3 DNA reads as TGCAGCGTTGCCAGGGACAGCTACGAGCAGTACTTC.

This clonotype was seen more than once but under ten times. The V gene is TRBV20-1, the J gene TRBJ2-3, with TRBD1 identical over 7 bases. With V trimmed by 1 base and J by 4 bases, 8 bases remained unmatched. The CDR3 totals 15 residues. The germline V gene has CDR1 DFQATT and CDR2 SNEGSKA (reference sequence). This CDR3 is CSARGINRGPDTQYF. The CDR3 DNA follows: TGCAGTGCTAGAGGGATCAACAGGGGCCCAGATACGCAGTATTTT.

In its sample, this clonotype was seen a few times. The chain uses TRBV4-3 and TRBJ2-2; 11 nucleotides match TRBD2. CDR3 length: 19 residues. Germline loops: CDR1 LGHNA, CDR2 YSLEER. With 0 bases clipped from V and 0 bases from J, the junction kept 6 bases outside the gene matches. The CDR3, as DNA: TGCGCCAGCAGCCAAGAGACTAGCGGGGAAATCGCGAACACCGGGGAGCTGTTTTTT. Amino acid sequence: CASSQETSGEIANTGELFF.

Only a few counts were recorded for this clonotype. The V gene is TRBV7-9, the J gene TRBJ2-7, with D unclear. CDR1 SEHNR and CDR2 FQNEAQ come from the germline V gene (reference sequence). V was clipped by 5 bases and J by 6 bases, with 8 bases between them. The CDR3 extends over 11 amino acids. CDR3 coding DNA: TGTGCCAGCAGCGTTTTGGCCGAGCAGTACTTC. It yields the protein CASSVLAEQYF.

The chain combines TRBV6-2 or TRBV6-3 with TRBJ2-2; 9 bases are a match to TRBD2. CDR3 size: 15 residues. Germline V CDR1 and CDR2: MNHEY, SVGEGT. The V gene end was trimmed by 5 bases and the J gene end by 4 bases; junction bases not matched to a gene: 5. This CDR3 reads CASSVAGGPTGELFF. The CDR3 DNA is TGTGCCAGCAGTGTGGCGGGGGGGCCCACCGGGGAGCTGTTTTTT.

This clonotype was counted only a few times. CDR3 in amino acids: CASSEPGRYEQYF. CDR3 DNA: TGTGCCAGCAGTGAGCCAGGGAGATACGAGCAGTACTTC. The rearrangement joins TRBV25-1 to TRBJ2-7; D assignment may be TRBD1 or TRBD2 (5 bases each). Trimming cost V 3 bases and J 4 bases, with 10 bases left between them. The CDR3 loop spans 13 amino acids. CDR1 is MGHDK and CDR2 is SYGVNS in the germline V gene.

The gene calls are TRBV10-3 and TRBJ2-5, with 13 bases matching TRBD2. V lost 4 bases and J lost 2; bases outside the gene matches: 4. The CDR3 covers 16 residues. CDR1 is ENHRY, CDR2 SYGVKD, per germline. The CDR3 DNA follows: TGTGCCATCAGTGGCCTGACTAGCGGGGGGCAAGAGACCCAGTACTTC. Its protein is CAISGLTSGGQETQYF.

This clonotype showed up just a few times. The chain recombines TRBV5-1 with TRBJ2-5; 14 bases fit TRBD2. Germline V gene data show CDR1 as SGHRS and CDR2 as YFSETQ. The V gene end was trimmed by 4 bases and the J gene end by 5 bases; junction bases not matched to a gene: 7. There are 16 residues in the CDR3. The DNA of the CDR3 is TGCGCCAGCAGCACAGGGACTAGCGGGGGCAGGGAGACCCAGTACTTC. The encoded protein is CASSTGTSGGRETQYF. Full variable domain (remainder filled in from reference TRBV5-1 and TRBJ2-5): KAGVTQTPRYLIKTRGQQVTLSCSPISGHRSVSWYQQTPGQGLQFLFEYFSETQRNKGNFPGRFSGRQFSNSRSEMNVSTLELGDSALYLCASSTGTSGGRETQYFGPGTRLLVL.

The genes are TRBV7-2 and TRBJ2-5; TRBD1 or TRBD2 may be the D gene (6 bases each). The V end lost 1 base, the J end lost 6 bases, and 15 bases lay between the germline ends. CDR3 length: 15 residues. CDR1 and CDR2 from the germline V gene are SGHTA and FQGNSA. CDR3 residues: CASSLVVGGEKTQYF. CDR3 coding DNA: TGTGCCAGCAGCTTAGTTGTGGGGGGCGAAAAGACCCAGTACTTC.

V gene TRBV14 combines with J gene TRBJ1-1; 8 positions agree with TRBD1. CDR1 is SGHDN and CDR2 is FVKESK in the germline V gene. V shed 3 bases, J shed 10 bases, and the junction held 7 bases outside the gene matches. The CDR3 spans 13 residues. The CDR3 protein is CASSQQGAVGAFF. CDR3 in DNA: TGTGCCAGCAGCCAGCAGGGGGCTGTTGGAGCTTTCTTT.